This T cell receptor beta chain originates from a study of blood T cell repertoires in COVID-19. At the level of the study: The United States, Italy and Spain provided the acute and convalescent COVID-19 samples. Sources were T cells, B-cell-depleted T cells, or PBMCs; the material itself was cDNA or gDNA.

The authors' processing: Estimates of nucleated cell counts were drawn from the amplification of reference gene primers. The data were produced by immunoSEQ multiplex PCR, yet TCRdb's version contains in-frame clones alone and is incomplete. The V and J calls and clone size come from that table; D and trimming were worked out from the DNA. Of more than 65,000 clones in the sample, around 80% were seen once. V was trimmed by 0 bases and J by 3 bases, leaving 5 bases between them. The germline CDR1 and CDR2 sequences are LNHDA and SQIVND (reference sequence). CDR3 length: 13 residues. Sample: peripheral blood. V is TRBV19 and J is TRBJ1-1; D is unresolved. This TCR was sampled from a man in his fifties or sixties with active or convalescent COVID-19. CDR3 nucleotide sequence: TGTGCCAGTAGTATAGAATCAGACACTGAAGCTTTCTTT. Residues: CASSIESDTEAFF.